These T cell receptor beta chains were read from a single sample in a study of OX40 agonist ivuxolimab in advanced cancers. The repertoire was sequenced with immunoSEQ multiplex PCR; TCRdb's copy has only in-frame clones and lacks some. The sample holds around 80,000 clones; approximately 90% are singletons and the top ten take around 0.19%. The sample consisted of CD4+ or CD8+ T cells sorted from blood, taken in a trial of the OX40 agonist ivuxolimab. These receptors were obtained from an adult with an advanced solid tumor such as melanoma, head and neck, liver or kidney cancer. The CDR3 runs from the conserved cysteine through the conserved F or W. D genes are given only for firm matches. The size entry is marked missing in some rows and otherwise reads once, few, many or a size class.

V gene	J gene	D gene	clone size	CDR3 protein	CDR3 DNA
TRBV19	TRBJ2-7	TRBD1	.	CASSGTGNYEQYF	TGTGCCAGTAGTGGGACAGGAAACTACGAGCAGTACTTC
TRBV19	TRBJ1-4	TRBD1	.	CASSRGTGGEKLFF	TGTGCCAGTAGCCGCGGGACAGGGGGCGAAAAACTGTTTTTT
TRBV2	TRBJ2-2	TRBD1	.	CASRGQGADTGELFF	TGTGCCAGCAGAGGTCAGGGGGCAGACACCGGGGAGCTGTTTTTT
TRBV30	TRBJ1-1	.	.	CAWSQQARGTEAFF	TGTGCCTGGAGTCAACAGGCTAGGGGTACTGAAGCTTTCTTT
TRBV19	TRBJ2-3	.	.	CASRDMFRVGGDTQYF	TGTGCCAGTAGGGATATGTTTCGGGTTGGGGGAGATACGCAGTATTTT
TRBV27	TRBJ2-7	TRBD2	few	CASSLREGNYEQYF	TGTGCCAGCAGTTTACGGGAGGGTAACTACGAGCAGTACTTC
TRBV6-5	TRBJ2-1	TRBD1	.	CASSLGQAYNEQFF	TGTGCCAGCAGCCTAGGACAGGCTTACAATGAGCAGTTCTTC
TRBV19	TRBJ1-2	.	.	CASRGTENYGYTF	TGTGCCAGTAGAGGGACGGAAAACTATGGCTACACCTTC
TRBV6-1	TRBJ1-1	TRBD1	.	CASTRRQGTNTEAFF	TGTGCCAGCACTCGCCGACAGGGGACGAACACTGAAGCTTTCTTT
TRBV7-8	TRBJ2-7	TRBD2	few	CASSLRGGLYEQYF	TGTGCCAGCAGCTTACGGGGGGGACTCTACGAGCAGTACTTC
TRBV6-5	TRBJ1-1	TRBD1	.	CASVQGANTEAFF	TGTGCCAGTGTACAGGGGGCGAACACTGAAGCTTTCTTT
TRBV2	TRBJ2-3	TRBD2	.	CASRTSGEFTDTQYF	TGTGCCAGCAGGACTAGCGGGGAATTCACAGATACGCAGTATTTT
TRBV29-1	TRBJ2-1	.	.	CSAAQVNEQFF	TGCAGCGCCGCCCAGGTCAATGAGCAGTTCTTC